Listed here are 30 T cell receptor beta chains from one sample, sequenced in a study of HIV-infected patients and healthy controls. All unsorted peripheral T cells were captured because whole blood was used without fractionation. Alpha and beta constant-region primers primed reverse transcription of around 500 ng RNA. Separate chain-specific third strand synthesis with multiplexing indices produced the alpha and beta libraries. TCRdb itself ran the 5' RACE reads through MiXCR, one entry per CDR3 protein. This sample carries roughly 18,000 distinct CDR3 sequences, around 8.3% of them seen once, and the ten largest clones take 5.5% to 7.5%. The source material was blood. The source is an adult in good health.

This clonotype is termed medium-sized (0.01 to 0.1%). The chain uses TRBV12-3 or TRBV12-4 and TRBJ2-2; 7 nucleotides align to TRBD2. Unmatched junction bases numbered 1, after V lost 1 base and J lost 2 bases. This CDR3 spans 15 amino acids. The CDR3 DNA reads as TGTGCCAGCAGTTTAGAGCGGGGAAACACCGGGGAGCTGTTTTTT. Its protein product is CASSLERGNTGELFF.

This clonotype was counted many times. This chain links TRBV5-1 with TRBJ2-3; D gene uncertain. Trimming stripped 1 base from V and 5 bases from J, with 11 bases between. There are 14 residues in the CDR3. The germline V gene encodes CDR1 SGHRS and CDR2 YFSETQ. The CDR3 sequence: CASSLSLSGDTQYF. The CDR3 DNA follows: TGCGCCAGCAGCTTGTCTCTCTCGGGAGATACGCAGTATTTT.

V usage is TRBV29-1 and J usage is TRBJ1-1; D is perhaps TRBD1 (6 bases). Germline-derived CDR1 and CDR2 are SQVTM and ANQGSEA. The length of the CDR3 is 15 residues. Trimming removed 4 bases from V and 0 bases from J, with 15 bases in between. CDR3 bases: TGCAGCGTTGGTTCCCCGGGGGCCCTGAACACTGAAGCTTTCTTT. Encoded protein: CSVGSPGALNTEAFF.

This clonotype is medium-sized (0.01 to 0.1%) by share. The V gene is TRBV27, the J gene TRBJ2-3; 8 bases map to TRBD2. This CDR3 has 18 amino acids. V was pared by 5 bases and J by 2 bases, with 15 bases of the junction left unmatched. CDR1 is MNHEY, CDR2 SMNVEV, per germline (reference sequence). The chain's CDR3 is CASSPYPFREGPTDTQYF. CDR3 sequence (DNA): TGTGCCAGCAGTCCATATCCTTTTCGGGAGGGACCCACAGATACGCAGTATTTT.

In its sample, this clonotype is medium-sized. This chain connects TRBV28 to TRBJ1-5, with 8 bases aligning to TRBD1. Germline V gene lookup returns CDR1 MDHEN and CDR2 SYDVKM. Trimming removed 3 bases from V and 1 base from J; junction bases left unmatched: 2. The CDR3 is 15 residues long. CDR3 region: CASSFWTGSNQPQHF. For the CDR3, the DNA is TGTGCCAGCAGTTTCTGGACAGGGAGCAATCAGCCCCAGCATTTT.

By its share, this clonotype is medium-sized (0.01 to 0.1%). V gene TRBV3-1 combines with J gene TRBJ2-1; TRBD2 matches 12 bases. The V gene end was trimmed by 7 bases and the J gene end by 0 bases; junction bases not matched to a gene: 4. CDR3 length equals 16 residues. Germline CDR1 LGHDT, CDR2 YNNKEL (reference sequence). CDR3: CASTGLAGSSYNEQFF. The CDR3 DNA follows: TGTGCCAGCACCGGACTAGCGGGGAGCTCCTACAATGAGCAGTTCTTC.

This clonotype was observed many times. The chain employs TRBV9 and TRBJ2-3; D call uncertain. V lost 0 bases, J lost 1 base, and 12 bases lay in between. The CDR3 has 16 amino acids. Germline CDR1 is SGDLS and CDR2 is YYNGEE. For the CDR3, the DNA is TGTGCCAGCAGCGTAGTGGCGGACGGCGGCACAGATACGCAGTATTTT. Translating gives CASSVVADGGTDTQYF.

This clonotype showed up many times. The chain recombines TRBV29-1 with TRBJ2-5; D gene unclear. With 6 bases removed from V and 0 bases from J, the gap between germline ends came to 2 bases. This CDR3 has 10 amino acids. Germline-derived CDR1 and CDR2 are SQVTM and ANQGSEA. DNA for the CDR3: TGCAGCGTCTACCAAGAGACCCAGTACTTC. Its translation: CSVYQETQYF. Full variable domain (rest looked up from reference TRBV29-1 and TRBJ2-5): SAVISQKPSRDICQRGTSLTIQCQVDSQVTMMFWYRQQPGQSLTLIATANQGSEATYESGFVIDKFPISRPNLTFSTLTVSNMSPEDSSIYLCSVYQETQYFGPGTRLLVL.

Only a few counts were recorded for this clonotype. The CDR3 loop reads CASSFRGLIPRAKNIQYF. The CDR3 DNA is TGTGCCAGCAGCTTTAGGGGGCTGATCCCCCGGGCCAAAAACATTCAGTACTTC. V and J are TRBV11-2 and TRBJ2-4; 7 bases line up with TRBD1. V trimming: 3 bases; J trimming: 1 base; junction bases outside the gene matches: 12. The germline V gene has CDR1 SGHAT and CDR2 FQNNGV. This CDR3 comprises 18 residues. Variable domain in full (rest from reference TRBV11-2 and TRBJ2-4): EAGVAQSPRYKIIEKRQSVAFWCNPISGHATLYWYQQILGQGPKLLIQFQNNGVVDDSQLPKDRFSAERLKGVDSTLKIQPAKLEDSAVYLCASSFRGLIPRAKNIQYFGAGTRLSVL.

V is TRBV6-5 and J is TRBJ1-4; D is undetermined. Trimming took off 4 bases at V and 0 bases at J, with 9 bases between the two ends. CDR1 and CDR2 from the germline V gene are MNHEY and SVGAGI. The CDR3 is made up of 15 amino acids. The CDR3 nucleotides read TGTGCCAGCAGTTCTAAAGTTCCAACTAATGAAAAACTGTTTTTT. As protein: CASSSKVPTNEKLFF.

This clonotype has a count of ten or more. The V gene is TRBV3-1, the J gene TRBJ1-1; D perhaps matches TRBD1 (6 bases). The CDR3 runs to 15 residues. Trimming stripped 4 bases from V and 7 bases from J, with 19 bases between. Looked up from germline, CDR1 is LGHDT and CDR2 is YNNKEL (reference sequence). CDR3 nucleotide sequence: TGTGCCAGCAGCCGCACCCCGGGACATTTTAATGAAGCTTTCTTT. Translated, it gives CASSRTPGHFNEAFF.

This sequence joins TRBV7-9 and TRBJ2-1; D is perhaps TRBD1 or TRBD2 (5 bases each). This CDR3 comprises 15 residues. Germline V gene sequence: CDR1 SEHNR, CDR2 FQNEAQ (reference sequence). V was clipped by 3 bases and J by 4 bases, with 13 bases between them. CDR3 in DNA: TGTGCCAGCAGCTTCCGGGACCTCCCTTACAATGAGCAGTTCTTC. It encodes CASSFRDLPYNEQFF.

The sample holds many counts of this clonotype. V usage is TRBV28 and J usage is TRBJ2-5; tentative D call: TRBD1 (5 bases). The CDR3 is 13 amino acids. The V end lost 2 bases, the J end lost 5 bases, and 9 bases lay between the germline ends. CDR1 is MDHEN and CDR2 is SYDVKM in the germline V gene. The chain's CDR3 is CASSLQGFETQYF. The CDR3 DNA is TGTGCCAGCAGTTTACAGGGTTTTGAGACCCAGTACTTC.

This clonotype has more than one count but fewer than ten. The genes are TRBV7-9 and TRBJ1-6, with D maybe TRBD1 (6 bases). V was clipped by 1 base and J by 7 bases, with 14 bases between them. CDR1 SEHNR and CDR2 FQNEAQ come from the germline V gene (reference sequence). This CDR3 comprises 16 residues. The CDR3: CASSLGSGGYNSPLHF. CDR3 coding DNA: TGTGCCAGCAGCTTAGGGTCCGGGGGCTACAATTCACCCCTCCACTTT.

This clonotype was observed many times. The chain employs TRBV7-3 and TRBJ2-1; 7 bases are a match to TRBD2. V trimming: 3 bases; J trimming: 4 bases; junction bases outside the gene matches: 9. The CDR3 consists of 16 residues. Germline V gene data show CDR1 as SGHTA and CDR2 as FQGTGA. CDR3 nucleotides: TGTGCCAGCAGCTTTCTTGCGGGAGCTGGTTACAATGAGCAGTTCTTC. As protein: CASSFLAGAGYNEQFF.

Sample share makes this clonotype medium-sized. The chain has TRBV27 and TRBJ2-7; 8 bases map to TRBD1. CDR1 and CDR2 from the germline V gene are MNHEY and SMNVEV (reference sequence). The CDR3 is 14 amino acids. The trim removed 5 bases at V and 6 bases at J, leaving 9 bases unmatched. CDR3 region: CASSGTGGTAEQYF. The CDR3 DNA sequence: TGTGCCAGCAGTGGGACAGGAGGCACGGCCGAGCAGTACTTC.

This clonotype was detected ten times or more. This chain uses TRBV4-1 with TRBJ2-2, with TRBD2 identical over 11 bases. Losses at the gene ends were 4 bases for V and 8 bases for J; bases not matched to a gene: 15. This CDR3 region has 18 residues. Germline CDR1 MGHRA, CDR2 YSYEKL. The CDR3 bases are TGCGCCAGCAGCCCCACCATCCTAGCGGGAGGAGCTGGTGGGGAGCTGTTTTTT. Translating it yields CASSPTILAGGAGGELFF.

The sample holds many counts of this clonotype. The chain recombines TRBV5-6 with TRBJ2-3, with TRBD2 identical over 8 bases. With V trimmed by 0 bases and J by 0 bases, 9 bases remained unmatched. The germline gives CDR1 SGHDT, CDR2 YYEEEE. The CDR3 contains 18 residues. As DNA, the CDR3 is TGTGCCAGCAGCTTGGCCAACCGACTAGCGTTTAGCACAGATACGCAGTATTTT. Protein: CASSLANRLAFSTDTQYF.

This clonotype has a count of ten or more. The chain couples TRBV6-6 to TRBJ2-1; TRBD1 matches 8 bases. The length of the CDR3 is 13 residues. Per the germline V gene, CDR1 is MNHNY and CDR2 is SVGAGI (reference sequence). The J segment lost 8 bases and the V segment lost 6 bases, leaving 6 bases of the junction unmatched. CDR3 in DNA: TGTGCCAGCAGCCCACAGGGGGAGGATGAGCAGTTCTTC. This encodes CASSPQGEDEQFF.

Of note for this clonotype: The junction and the germline gene differ at one end; a read error may be behind it. The rearrangement uses TRBV3-1 and TRBJ2-3; 10 bases agree with TRBD2. The CDR3 sequence is 16 residues long. The V gene's germline CDR1 is LGHDT and CDR2 YNNKEL (reference sequence). The CDR3 spells CAGSLWTSGDTDTQYF. CDR3 coding DNA: TGTGCCGGCAGTCTTTGGACTAGCGGAGACACAGATACGCAGTATTTT.

This clonotype was observed many times. The gene calls are TRBV9 and TRBJ2-2; weak D call: TRBD2 (6 bases). CDR3 size: 15 residues. Germline CDR1 SGDLS, CDR2 YYNGEE. Trimming pared 3 bases from V and 5 bases from J, leaving 14 bases between. The CDR3 region has the DNA TGTGCCAGCAGCGGTGCCGGGACTCTAACCGGGGAGCTGTTTTTT. Encoded protein: CASSGAGTLTGELFF. The variable domain in full, with the rest retrieved from reference TRBV9 and TRBJ2-2, is DSGVTQTPKHLITATGQRVTLRCSPRSGDLSVYWYQQSLDQGLQFLIQYYNGEERAKGNILERFSAQQFPDLHSELNLSSLELGDSALYFCASSGAGTLTGELFFGEGSRLTVL.

In its sample, this clonotype ranks as medium-sized. The rearrangement uses TRBV3-1 and TRBJ1-5; D not certain. Germline loops: CDR1 LGHDT, CDR2 YNNKEL (reference sequence). V was trimmed by 2 bases and J by 3 bases, leaving 5 bases between them. There are 13 residues in the CDR3. This chain's CDR3 is CASSQHLNQPQHF. The CDR3 region has the DNA TGTGCCAGCAGCCAACACCTCAATCAGCCCCAGCATTTT.

The chain recombines TRBV5-1 with TRBJ2-1, with 7 bases fitting TRBD1. The CDR3 covers 18 residues. From germline, CDR1 is SGHRS and CDR2 YFSETQ. The trim removed 0 bases at V and 1 base at J, leaving 10 bases unmatched. The CDR3, as DNA: TGCGCCAGCAGCTTGGATCCACAGGGGATTGGGTCCTACAATGAGCAGTTCTTC. Translating it yields CASSLDPQGIGSYNEQFF.

This clonotype was seen at least ten times. This chain joins TRBV11-2 and TRBJ1-6; D is undetermined. Germline assignment: CDR1 SGHAT and CDR2 FQNNGV. V dropped 5 bases and J dropped 7 bases, with 15 bases sitting between them. The CDR3 spans 15 residues. DNA of the CDR3: TGTGCCAGCAGCCCTAGGGAGGGTGAGAATTCACCCCTCCACTTT. As protein: CASSPREGENSPLHF.

By sample fraction, this clonotype is medium-sized (0.01 to 0.1%). V usage is TRBV7-9 and J usage is TRBJ1-5; D remains ambiguous. CDR1 SEHNR and CDR2 FQNEAQ come from the germline V gene (reference sequence). V was clipped by 3 bases and J by 0 bases, with 12 bases between them. This CDR3 is built from 16 residues. The CDR3 bases are TGTGCCAGCAGCTTGGGCCGGGTGGATAGCAATCAGCCCCAGCATTTT. As protein: CASSLGRVDSNQPQHF.

This clonotype has at least ten counts. The V and J genes are TRBV3-1 and TRBJ1-1, with D uncertain. The V gene's germline CDR1 is LGHDT and CDR2 YNNKEL (reference sequence). The CDR3 is made up of 13 amino acids. The V end lost 6 bases, the J end lost 1 base, and 9 bases lay between the germline ends. The CDR3 loop is CASSDAQNTEAFF. CDR3 nucleotides: TGTGCCAGCAGTGACGCACAGAACACTGAAGCTTTCTTT.

This clonotype was detected many times. The chain joins TRBV28 to TRBJ2-3; D remains ambiguous. Germline V CDR1 and CDR2: MDHEN, SYDVKM. Between the trimmed V and J ends, which lost 8 bases and 1 base, there was a span of 1 base. The CDR3 extends over 10 amino acids. CDR3: CASGTDTQYF. The CDR3 DNA reads as TGTGCCAGCGGCACAGATACGCAGTATTTT.

This clonotype came up many times. The rearrangement links TRBV3-1 to TRBJ2-7, with a tentative D call TRBD2 (5 bases). The CDR3 spans 14 residues. Germline V CDR1 and CDR2: LGHDT, YNNKEL (reference sequence). With 2 bases removed from V and 5 bases from J, the gap between germline ends came to 13 bases. The CDR3 DNA reads as TGTGCCAGCAGCCAATCATGGAGGATTAACGAGCAGTACTTC. Translated, it gives CASSQSWRINEQYF.

Ten or more counts support this clonotype. The chain joins TRBV7-9 to TRBJ2-7, with TRBD2 matching 11 bases. V shed 5 bases and J 6 bases; nucleotides not matched to a gene: 18. The CDR3 spans 18 residues. The germline V gene encodes CDR1 SEHNR and CDR2 FQNEAQ (reference sequence). The CDR3: CASSQNRDPGTSGPEQYF. CDR3 sequence (DNA): TGTGCCAGCAGCCAAAACAGGGATCCAGGGACTAGCGGTCCCGAGCAGTACTTC.

The rearrangement joins TRBV28 to TRBJ2-1; D remains unclear. Per germline, CDR1 MDHEN and CDR2 SYDVKM. Between the trimmed V and J ends, which lost 7 bases and 0 bases, there was a span of 16 bases. This CDR3 spans 16 amino acids. The DNA of the CDR3 is TGTGCCAGCACGGGTAAAGGGCCCCGCTCCTACAATGAGCAGTTCTTC. Translating it yields CASTGKGPRSYNEQFF.